This T cell receptor beta chain was identified in a study of control samples from healthy donors and cancer patients. Using immunoSEQ multiplex PCR, the repertoire was profiled, and TCRdb retains in-frame clones only, with some absent. Of 120,000 to 150,000 clones in the sample, under 95% are singletons; the top ten hold around 7.3%. This CDR3 contains 14 residues. V shed 5 bases and J shed 4 bases, with 11 bases lying between them. CDR1 MNHEY and CDR2 SMNVEV come from the germline V gene (reference sequence). The source is a man between 18 and 29 years old in good health. This chain uses TRBV27 with TRBJ1-4; no definite D call. The specimen was blood. The CDR3 here is CASSPTVVNEKLFF. In DNA, the CDR3 is TGTGCCAGCAGTCCGACGGTTGTTAATGAAAAACTGTTTTTT.